This T cell receptor beta chain was found in a study of cytomegalovirus exposure and HLA in healthy donors. Comment on this clone: Its antigen remains unidentified.

Study-wide findings and caveats: CMV serostatus was the sole immune exposure data available. Later analysis reportedly placed an Asian-associated ancestry cluster below the approximately 650-donor mean in N-insertions. In a later analysis, a missense DCLRE1C variant was linked to TCR beta V- and J-gene trimming.

J gave up 2 bases and V 0 bases, and 3 bases lay outside the gene matches. Germline CDR1 is SGDLS and CDR2 is YYNGEE. The length of the CDR3 is 15 residues. The primer mix had 60 Vbeta and 13 Jbeta primers. The repertoire was sequenced with immunoSEQ multiplex PCR; TCRdb's copy has only in-frame clones and lacks some. This sample's table reports around 210,000 clones. The material sequenced was PBMCs. The chain has TRBV9 and TRBJ2-7; 9 nucleotides match TRBD1. The receptor was isolated from a girl aged 2-10 years in good health and CMV-seropositive. CDR3 nucleotide sequence: TGTGCCAGCAGCGTAGGGACAGGGGTGACCTACGAGCAGTACTTC. It codes for CASSVGTGVTYEQYF.